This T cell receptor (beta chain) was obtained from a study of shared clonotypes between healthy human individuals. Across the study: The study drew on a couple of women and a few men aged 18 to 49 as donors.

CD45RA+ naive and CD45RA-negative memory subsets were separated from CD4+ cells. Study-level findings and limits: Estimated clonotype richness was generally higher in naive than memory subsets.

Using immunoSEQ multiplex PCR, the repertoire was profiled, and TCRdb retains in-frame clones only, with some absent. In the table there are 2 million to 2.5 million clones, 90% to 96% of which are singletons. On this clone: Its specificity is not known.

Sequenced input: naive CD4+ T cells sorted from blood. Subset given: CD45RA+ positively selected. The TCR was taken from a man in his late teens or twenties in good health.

The CDR3 sequence: CASSRVRLSGGDSSYEQYF. In DNA, the CDR3 is TGCGCCAGCAGCCGGGTCCGATTAAGCGGGGGTGATAGCTCCTACGAGCAGTACTTC. The V call is TRBV5-1, the J call TRBJ2-7; the match to TRBD2 covers 8 bases. CDR1 is SGHRS and CDR2 is YFSETQ in the germline V gene. V lost 4 bases, J lost 0 bases, and 18 bases stayed unmatched. CDR3 length: 19 amino acids.